Included here is one TCR beta chain sequence, with context. Its specificity is unknown. Mismatch with germline at one junction end may stem from a read error. The data belong to a study of long-term antiretroviral therapy in people with HIV. Researchers ran immunoSEQ v3.0 at survey level. The data were produced by immunoSEQ multiplex PCR, yet TCRdb's version contains in-frame clones alone and is incomplete. The table lists over 25,000 clones, approximately 96% of them singletons. Study-level points and caveats: Compared with controls, HIV repertoires showed narrower CDR3 length ranges. Regardless of time point, clones expanded before ART dominated the repertoire.

This TCR was sampled from a man aged 25 to 40 with HIV. The material sequenced was unsorted PBMCs, taken 6.5 to 6.9 years after starting antiretroviral therapy.

CDR3 sequence reads: CASSLKHRDSLSYEQYF. In nucleotides, the CDR3 is TGTGCTAGCAGCTTAAAACATAGGGACAGTCTATCCTACGAGCAGTACTTC. J is TRBJ2-7 and V is TRBV7-7; the match to TRBD1 covers 7 bases. The germline CDR1 and CDR2 sequences are SSHAT and FNYEAQ (reference sequence). The CDR3 loop spans 17 amino acids.